This T cell receptor (beta chain) appears in the sequencing data of a study of vaccination effects on CD4 cells after COVID-19. Notes on the study in general: Clones arising from infection and from vaccination showed marked clonal contraction late after vaccination.

Before any sequencing was done, the ViraFEST assay used viral peptide pools to expand antigen-specific CD4+ T cells. Researchers isolated CD4+ T cells once roughly ten days of culture had elapsed. Negative nucleocapsid antibody tests before and after vaccination confirmed no previous SARS-CoV-2 infection. Details on this clone: The antigen remains unidentified.

The germline gives CDR1 KGHDR, CDR2 SFDVKD. This CDR3 comprises 16 residues. Losses at the gene ends were 5 bases for V and 4 bases for J; bases not matched to a gene: 9. The protocol was immunoSEQ multiplex PCR, while the TCRdb copy is restricted to in-frame clones and leaves out a portion. This sample carries 55,000 to 75,000 clones, approximately 70% of them seen once, and the ten largest clones take approximately 4%. The sequence came from a human donor who received a COVID-19 vaccine. The sample consisted of CD4+ T cells from PBMCs cultured with HCoV-OC43 spike peptides, taken before COVID-19 vaccination. Regarding subset: HCoV-OC43 spike overlapping peptide pool stimulation. This rearrangement joins TRBV24-1 to TRBJ2-1; 8 nucleotides agree with TRBD1. CDR3 in amino acids: CATSAPQGAPYNEQFF. The CDR3 nucleotides are TGTGCCACCAGTGCGCCCCAGGGGGCTCCTTACAATGAGCAGTTCTTC.